This TCR beta chain was profiled in a study of T cell responses to AZD1222 COVID-19 vaccine. Study results and limitations: The study reported that nearly half of spike-specific TCRs target unmutated variant regions. At baseline, just six AZD1222 recipients tested seropositive. Females made up more of the donors, who were largely white British, and clonal diversity may have come out too low. Distributed over spike, vaccine-associated CD4 TCRs predominated at 160-218 and 743-854.

The method was immunoSEQ multiplex PCR; TCRdb's version includes in-frame clones alone and lacks a portion of them. The table shows 150,000 or so clones, with about nine tenths occurring only once. This clone appeared once. The antigen remains undetermined. This CDR3 comprises 14 residues. The receptor was isolated from an adult in good health. The sample here was peripheral blood, taken on day 0 of MenACWY control vaccination. The J gene is TRBJ1-2, the V gene TRBV12-1. TRBV12-1 is an annotated pseudogene. The CDR3 region is CASSFDWRGRGYTF. Written as DNA, the CDR3 is TGTGCCAGCAGCTTTGATTGGAGGGGCCGGGGCTACACCTTC.